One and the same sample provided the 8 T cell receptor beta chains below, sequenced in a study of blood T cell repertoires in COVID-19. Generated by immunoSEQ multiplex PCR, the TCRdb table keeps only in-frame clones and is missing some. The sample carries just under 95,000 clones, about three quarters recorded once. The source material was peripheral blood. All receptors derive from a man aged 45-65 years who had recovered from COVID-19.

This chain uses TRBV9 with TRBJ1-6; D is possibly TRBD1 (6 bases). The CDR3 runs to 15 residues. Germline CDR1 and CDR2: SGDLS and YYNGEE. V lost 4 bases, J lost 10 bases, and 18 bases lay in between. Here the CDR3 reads CASSPMGAGESPLHF. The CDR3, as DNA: TGTGCCAGCAGCCCCATGGGGGCAGGGGAATCACCCCTCCACTTT. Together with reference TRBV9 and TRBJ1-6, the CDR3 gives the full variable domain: DSGVTQTPKHLITATGQRVTLRCSPRSGDLSVYWYQQSLDQGLQFLIQYYNGEERAKGNILERFSAQQFPDLHSELNLSSLELGDSALYFCASSPMGAGESPLHFGNGTRLTVT.

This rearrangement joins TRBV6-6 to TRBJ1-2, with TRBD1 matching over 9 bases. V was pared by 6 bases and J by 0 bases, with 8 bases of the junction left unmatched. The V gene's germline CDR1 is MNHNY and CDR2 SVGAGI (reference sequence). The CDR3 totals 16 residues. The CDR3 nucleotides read TGTGCCAGCAGCCAATCTGGACAGGGGTCTAACTATGGCTACACCTTC. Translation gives CASSQSGQGSNYGYTF.

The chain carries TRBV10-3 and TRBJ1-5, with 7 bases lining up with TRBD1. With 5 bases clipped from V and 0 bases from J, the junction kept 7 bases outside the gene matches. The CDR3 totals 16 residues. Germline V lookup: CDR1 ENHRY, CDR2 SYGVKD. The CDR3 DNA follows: TGTGCCATCAGTTCCACAGGGGATTCTAGCAATCAGCCCCAGCATTTT. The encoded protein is CAISSTGDSSNQPQHF.

CDR3 nucleotide sequence: TGTGCCAGTAGGAATGACAGGGGGCGTGAGACCCAGTACTTC. It specifies CASRNDRGRETQYF. The rearrangement links TRBV19 to TRBJ2-5, with 10 bases identical to TRBD1. CDR1 is LNHDA and CDR2 is SQIVND in the germline V gene (reference sequence). The CDR3 has 14 amino acids. Trimming took 6 bases from V and 5 from J; bases not matched to a gene: 6.

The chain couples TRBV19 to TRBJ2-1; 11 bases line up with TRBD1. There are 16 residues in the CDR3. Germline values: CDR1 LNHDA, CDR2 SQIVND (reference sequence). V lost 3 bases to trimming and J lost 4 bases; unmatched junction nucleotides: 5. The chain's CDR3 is CASSIAGTGGYNEQFF. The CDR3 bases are TGTGCCAGTAGTATCGCCGGGACAGGGGGTTACAATGAGCAGTTCTTC.

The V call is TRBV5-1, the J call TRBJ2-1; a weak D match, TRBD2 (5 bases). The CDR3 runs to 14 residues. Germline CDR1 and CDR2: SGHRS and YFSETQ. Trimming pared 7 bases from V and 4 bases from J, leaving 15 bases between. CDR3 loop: CASGLGPSYNEQFF. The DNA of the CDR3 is TGCGCCAGCGGACTCGGACCGTCGTACAATGAGCAGTTCTTC. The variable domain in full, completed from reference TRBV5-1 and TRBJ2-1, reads KAGVTQTPRYLIKTRGQQVTLSCSPISGHRSVSWYQQTPGQGLQFLFEYFSETQRNKGNFPGRFSGRQFSNSRSEMNVSTLELGDSALYLCASGLGPSYNEQFFGPGTRLTVL.

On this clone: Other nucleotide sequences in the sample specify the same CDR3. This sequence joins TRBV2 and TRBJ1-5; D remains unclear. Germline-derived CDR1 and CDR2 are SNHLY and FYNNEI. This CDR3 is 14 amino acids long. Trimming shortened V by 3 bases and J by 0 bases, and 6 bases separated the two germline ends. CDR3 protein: CASSDVYSNQPQHF. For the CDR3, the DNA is TGTGCCAGCAGTGATGTTTATAGCAATCAGCCCCAGCATTTT.

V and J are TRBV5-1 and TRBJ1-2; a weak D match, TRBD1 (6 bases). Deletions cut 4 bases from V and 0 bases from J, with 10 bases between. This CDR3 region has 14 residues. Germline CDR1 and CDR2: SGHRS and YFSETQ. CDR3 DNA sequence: TGCGCCAGCAGCCGAGGGACAACTAACTATGGCTACACCTTC. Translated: CASSRGTTNYGYTF.